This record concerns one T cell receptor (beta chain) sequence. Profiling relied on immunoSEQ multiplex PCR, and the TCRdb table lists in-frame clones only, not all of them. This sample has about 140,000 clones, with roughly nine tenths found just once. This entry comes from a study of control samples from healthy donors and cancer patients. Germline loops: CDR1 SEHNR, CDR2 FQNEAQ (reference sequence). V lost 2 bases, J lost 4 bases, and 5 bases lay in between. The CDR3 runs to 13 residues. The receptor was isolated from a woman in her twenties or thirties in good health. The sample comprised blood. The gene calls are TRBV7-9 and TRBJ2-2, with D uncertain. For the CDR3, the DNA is TGTGCCAGCAGCTTATCGAGCACCGGGGAGCTGTTTTTT. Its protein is CASSLSSTGELFF.